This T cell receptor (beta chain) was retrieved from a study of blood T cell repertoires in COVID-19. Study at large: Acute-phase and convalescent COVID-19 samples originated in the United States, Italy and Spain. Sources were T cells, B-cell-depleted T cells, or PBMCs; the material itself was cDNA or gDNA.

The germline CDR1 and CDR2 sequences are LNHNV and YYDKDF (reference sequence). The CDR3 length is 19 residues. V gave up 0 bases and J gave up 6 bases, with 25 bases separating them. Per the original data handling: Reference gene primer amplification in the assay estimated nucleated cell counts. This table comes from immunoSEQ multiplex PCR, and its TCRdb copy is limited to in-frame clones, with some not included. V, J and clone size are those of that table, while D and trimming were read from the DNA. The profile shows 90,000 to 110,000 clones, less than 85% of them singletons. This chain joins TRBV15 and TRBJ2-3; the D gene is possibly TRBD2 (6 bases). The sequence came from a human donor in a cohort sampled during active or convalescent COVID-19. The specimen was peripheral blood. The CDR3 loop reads CATSRDSPGLGGASDTQYF. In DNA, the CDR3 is TGTGCCACCAGCAGAGATTCCCCTGGATTGGGCGGGGCCTCTGATACGCAGTATTTT.